This TCR beta chain was obtained from a study of blood T cell repertoires in COVID-19. As for the study in general: PBMCs, B-cell-depleted T cells, or T cells provided the cDNA or gDNA that made up the material.

Participants were aged about 18 to 100 years from more than 20 US areas. Participant-given clinical history determined each cohort assignment. Exposed participants encountered a COVID-19 case during the 2 weeks preceding study entry. This CDR3 comprises 15 residues. Looked up from germline, CDR1 is SGHRS and CDR2 is YFSETQ. Trimming took 0 bases from V and 0 from J, leaving 4 bases between them. Method: immunoSEQ multiplex PCR; TCRdb's copy keeps in-frame clones and lacks some. The table lists 200,000 to 250,000 clones, approximately 90% of them singletons. Sequencing was carried out using PBMCs or T cells enriched from blood (not recorded which). The TCR originated in a middle-aged man who had been exposed to COVID-19. The V and J genes are TRBV5-1 and TRBJ1-6; D uncertain. This chain's CDR3 is CASSLESSYNSPLHF. CDR3 sequence (DNA): TGCGCCAGCAGCTTGGAGAGCTCCTATAATTCACCCCTCCACTTT.